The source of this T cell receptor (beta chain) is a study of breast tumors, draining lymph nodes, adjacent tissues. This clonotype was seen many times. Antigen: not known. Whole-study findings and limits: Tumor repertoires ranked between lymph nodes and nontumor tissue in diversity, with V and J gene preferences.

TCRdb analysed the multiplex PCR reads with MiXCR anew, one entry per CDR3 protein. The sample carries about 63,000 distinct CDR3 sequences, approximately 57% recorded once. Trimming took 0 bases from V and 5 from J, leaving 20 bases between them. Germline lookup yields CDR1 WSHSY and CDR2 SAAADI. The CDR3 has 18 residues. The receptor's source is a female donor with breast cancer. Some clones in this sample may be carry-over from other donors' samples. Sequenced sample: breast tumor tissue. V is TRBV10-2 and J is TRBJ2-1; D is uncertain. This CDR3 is CASSESYMVIGVNNEQFF. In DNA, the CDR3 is TGCGCCAGCAGTGAGTCTTACATGGTGATCGGAGTTAACAATGAGCAGTTCTTC.